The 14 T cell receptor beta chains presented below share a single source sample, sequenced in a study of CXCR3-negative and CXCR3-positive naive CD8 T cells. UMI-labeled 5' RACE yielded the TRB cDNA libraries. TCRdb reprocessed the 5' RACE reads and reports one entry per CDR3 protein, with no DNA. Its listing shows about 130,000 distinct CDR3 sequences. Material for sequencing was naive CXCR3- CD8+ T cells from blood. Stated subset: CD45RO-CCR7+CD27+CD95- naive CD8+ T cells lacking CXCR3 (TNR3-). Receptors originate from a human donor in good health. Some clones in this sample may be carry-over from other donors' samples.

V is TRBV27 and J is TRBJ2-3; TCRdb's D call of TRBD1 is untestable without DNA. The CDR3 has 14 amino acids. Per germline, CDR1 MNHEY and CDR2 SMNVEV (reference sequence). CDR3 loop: CASSLLGTGDTQYF.

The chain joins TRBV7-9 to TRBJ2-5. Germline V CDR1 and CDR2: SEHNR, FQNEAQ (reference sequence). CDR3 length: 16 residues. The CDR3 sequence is CASSLGPPNLGETQYF.

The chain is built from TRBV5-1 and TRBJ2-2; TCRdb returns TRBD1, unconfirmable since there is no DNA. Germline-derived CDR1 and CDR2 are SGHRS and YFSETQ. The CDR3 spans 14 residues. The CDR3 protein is CASSLADSTGELFF.

The CDR3 region is CASSSDGLGPAYNSPLHF. This chain joins TRBV6-5 and TRBJ1-6. This CDR3 has 18 residues. From germline, CDR1 is MNHEY and CDR2 SVGAGI.

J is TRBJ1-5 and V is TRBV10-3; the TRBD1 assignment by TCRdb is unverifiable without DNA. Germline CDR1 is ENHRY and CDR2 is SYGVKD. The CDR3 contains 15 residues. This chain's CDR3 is CAISESGRVNQPQHF.

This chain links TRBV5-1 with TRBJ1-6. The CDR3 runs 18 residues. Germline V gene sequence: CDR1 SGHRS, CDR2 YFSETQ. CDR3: CASSLDSNWGSYNSPLHF.

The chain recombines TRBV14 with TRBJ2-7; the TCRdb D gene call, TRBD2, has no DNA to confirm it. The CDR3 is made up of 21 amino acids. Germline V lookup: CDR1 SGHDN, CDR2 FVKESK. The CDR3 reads CASSQSYLIGGRAGLSYEQYF.

CDR3 in amino acids: CASSLEPGLANNEQFF. V is TRBV7-2 and J is TRBJ2-1; TCRdb gives TRBD2 as the D gene, but with no DNA this cannot be confirmed. The length of the CDR3 is 16 residues. The germline CDR1 and CDR2 sequences are SGHTA and FQGNSA.

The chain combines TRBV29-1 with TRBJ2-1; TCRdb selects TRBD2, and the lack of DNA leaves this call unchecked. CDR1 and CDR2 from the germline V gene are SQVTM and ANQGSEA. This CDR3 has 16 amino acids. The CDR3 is CSVDGGLAGAYNEQFF.

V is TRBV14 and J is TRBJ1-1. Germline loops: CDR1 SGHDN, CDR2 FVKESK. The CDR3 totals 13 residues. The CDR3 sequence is CASSQWSYTEAFF.

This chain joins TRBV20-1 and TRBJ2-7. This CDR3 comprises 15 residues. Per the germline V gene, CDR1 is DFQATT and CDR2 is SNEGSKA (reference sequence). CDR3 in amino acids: CSARAVGRNIYEQYF.

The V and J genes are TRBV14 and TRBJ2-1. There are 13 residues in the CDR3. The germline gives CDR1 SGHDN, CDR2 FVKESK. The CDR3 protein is CASSQWVSDEQFF.

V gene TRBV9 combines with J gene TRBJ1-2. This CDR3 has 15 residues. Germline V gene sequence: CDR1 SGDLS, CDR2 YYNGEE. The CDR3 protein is CASSAHRTLPDGYTF.

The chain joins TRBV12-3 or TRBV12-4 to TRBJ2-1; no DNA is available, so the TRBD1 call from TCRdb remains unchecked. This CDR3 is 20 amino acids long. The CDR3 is CASTEGPGQGASWPYNEQFF.